Described below is a single TCR beta chain sequence and its context. The record originates from a study of low-dose radiotherapy and immunotherapy resistance in tumors. Study context: Intravenous cyclophosphamide 200 mg/m2 was given every two weeks, one day before radiation and immunotherapy.

From germline, CDR1 is SGHAT and CDR2 FQNNGV. This CDR3 comprises 16 residues. Trimming left V 5 bases short and J 1 base short, with 18 bases between. Primers targeting TRAV and TRBV primed first-strand cDNA, covering alpha and beta chains. TCRs underwent 20 PCR cycles of amplification with a constant-region primer and V-primer adapter. TCRdb re-called the reads through MiXCR, storing one row per CDR3 protein. The sample records 8,500 to 9,500 distinct CDR3 sequences, about 70% being singletons. Each donor was administered nivolumab, ipilimumab, aspirin, low-dose cyclophosphamide and low-dose radiotherapy.

The source is a human donor with advanced metastatic prostate, ovarian, gallbladder or colorectal cancer (not recorded which). This table probably holds off-target reads from a library built for another chain. The V gene is TRBV11-2, the J gene TRBJ2-7; TRBD1 might be the D (6 bases). The CDR3 DNA reads TGTGCCAGCAGCCCCTCCTGGACAGCTAATTCCTACGAGCAGTACTTC. Translating it yields CASSPSWTANSYEQYF.